What follows is one T cell receptor (beta chain) and its context. Its antigen is not yet known. Base qualities are not at hand, and no much larger clone is one base apart. The source of the sample is a study of blood T cells in healthy people across ages (dated by TCRdb to the mid-2010s). Broadly, across the study: In model experiments, roughly one uniquely barcoded TCR beta cDNA molecule per two T cells was captured by template switching. The study analyzed two additional independent replicas of 1 million unique cDNA reads from the same blood draw for two donors, one aged 18 to 30 and one aged 80 or older. To avoid experimental bias, donors of different ages were distributed randomly across sequencing lanes. Age-related changes in TCR beta repertoire diversity were measured in the study by deep sequencing normalized with unique cDNA molecular identifiers. Four age groups were formed from the donors: young (average about 15 years), middle-aged (approximately 39), aged (roughly 56) and long-lived (82). The paper as a whole reports these results and caveats: As age increased, observed TCR beta diversity per million T cells dropped in a roughly linear way, and a significant reduction was already evident by age about 36. Observed TCR beta diversity correlated strongly with the percentage of naive T cells measured by flow cytometry. Because the CMV infection status of the donors was unknown, age-related changes in expanded clonotypes may potentially have been confounded. Estimates of total diversity based on one million sequenced T cells were regarded as lower bounds and as underestimates. The long-lived group showed more naive CD4+ T cells, fewer expanded clones and increased TCR diversity than the aged group, suggesting age selection. Bulk unsorted PBMC profiling prevented conclusive comparison of naive and antigen-experienced compartments.

The 39 donors, aged about 6 to 95 years, were systemically healthy Caucasian individuals from Russia. Ten milliliters of peripheral blood were drawn from each donor into EDTA-treated Vacutainer tubes. PBMCs were isolated by Ficoll-Paque density-gradient centrifugation, with at least 7 million obtained per sample. Trizol reagent was used to extract total RNA from the PBMCs, yielding at least 5.5 micrograms per sample. Naive CD45RAhigh/CD27high T cell percentages were measured by flow cytometry on a PBMC aliquot from every donor. The CDR3 runs 15 residues from the cysteine to the phenylalanine. Only CDR3 DNA remains: 45 bases, in frame from the first base. V is cut by 2 bases and J by 2 bases, and the space between the germline ends is 13 bases. For CDR1 and CDR2, the germline V gene (reference sequence) lists SGHKS and YYEKEE. The library was built by means of 5' RACE. The sequencer was an Illumina HiSeq 2500. A second PCR of roughly 6 to 11 cycles was run with a J-beta primer mix and a sample-barcoded 5' primer. Each TCR beta cDNA molecule received a unique molecular identifier from a template-switch 5' adaptor carrying 12 random nucleotides. Each sample yielded at least 3 million CDR3-containing paired-end reads. The Mint cDNA synthesis kit, primed by a TRBC-specific oligonucleotide, was used to synthesize first-strand cDNA from all RNA. Following uracil-DNA glycosylase treatment, a first 18-cycle PCR with universal primers M1SS and BC2_uni_R was performed on all cDNA. In the authors' own workflow: Each sample was normalized by randomly selecting 1 million high-quality reads, each carrying a distinct molecular identifier. Instead of being binned into consensus sequences, reads that shared molecular identifiers were thrown out. MiTCR, set to a Q25 quality threshold and the strictest error-elimination algorithm, was used for CDR3 identification, clonotype clustering and error correction. Lower-bound total TCR beta diversity was estimated with a nonparametric unseen species model using Euler transformation. The public reads were quality trimmed at Q25 with fastp and then assembled into clones with MiXCR by TCRdb, keeping productive beta chains. Rows merge per CDR3 protein into single entries with the most common DNA and genes. The V and J calls, along with clone size, are taken from TCRdb and not from the paper's own processing. For this sample there are 700,000 or so distinct CDR3 sequences; roughly 20% appear just once. In total, the top ten clones hold under 25% of the sample.

This receptor was obtained from a man in his 70s in good health. The V and J segments used are TRBV5-5 and TRBJ1-1, with a tentative D gene TRBD1 over 5 matching bases. Sequencing input: blood. The nucleotide sequence reads TGTGCCAGCAGCTTAACCGGGACTACAAACACTGAAGCTTTCTTT. Translated, it reads CASSLTGTTNTEAFF.